The 29 T cell receptor beta chains below all came from one sample that was sequenced in a study of OX40 agonist ivuxolimab in advanced cancers. Profiling relied on immunoSEQ multiplex PCR, and the TCRdb table lists in-frame clones only, not all of them. Among tens of thousands of clones listed, 89% were seen once. The input for sequencing was CD4+ or CD8+ T cells sorted from blood, taken in a trial of the OX40 agonist ivuxolimab. These receptors were taken from an adult with an advanced solid tumor such as melanoma, head and neck, liver or kidney cancer.

This chain connects TRBV6-6 to TRBJ2-7; D gene uncertain. The CDR3 spans 14 residues. Trimming removed 7 bases at V and 2 bases at J, with 15 bases between. Germline lookup yields CDR1 MNHNY and CDR2 SVGAGI (reference sequence). The CDR3 coding sequence is TGTGCCAGCAATTCCCCCGACACACCCTACGAGCAGTACTTC. It specifies CASNSPDTPYEQYF.

The V gene is TRBV10-1, the J gene TRBJ2-7; perhaps TRBD1 as D (6 bases). The CDR3 length is 15 residues. Germline CDR1 and CDR2: WNHNN and SYGVQD (reference sequence). Trimming removed 4 bases from V and 0 bases from J, with 13 bases in between. Here the CDR3 DNA reads TGCGCCAGCAGTGGACGGACAGCGAGCTCCTACGAGCAGTACTTC. Its translation is CASSGRTASSYEQYF.

This clone appeared once. The chain links TRBV19 to TRBJ1-4; the D gene is possibly TRBD1 (5 bases). The germline CDR1 and CDR2 sequences are LNHDA and SQIVND (reference sequence). Trimming left V 10 bases short and J 12 bases short, with 24 bases between. The CDR3 totals 14 residues. CDR3 bases: TGTGCCACCCGACCGTGGGGCATCAGCGAACAACTGTTTTTT. This translates into CATRPWGISEQLFF.

The J gene is TRBJ2-7, the V gene TRBV4-3; 10 bases map to TRBD1. The CDR3 consists of 16 residues. V shed 0 bases and J 5 bases; nucleotides not matched to a gene: 7. CDR1 and CDR2 from the germline V gene are LGHNA and YSLEER. CDR3 residues: CASSQDMGTGVHEQYF. The CDR3 nucleotides are TGCGCCAGCAGCCAAGATATGGGGACAGGGGTCCACGAGCAGTACTTC.

The chain has TRBV30 and TRBJ2-2; D is uncertain. This CDR3 is built from 11 residues. V was clipped by 7 bases and J by 4 bases, with 7 bases between them. CDR1 and CDR2 (germline): GTSNPN, SVGIG (reference sequence). DNA for the CDR3: TGTGCCTCCTCGTTCACCGGGGAGCTGTTTTTT. Translating it yields CASSFTGELFF.

The gene calls are TRBV5-1 and TRBJ1-6; D gene uncertain. Germline V CDR1 and CDR2: SGHRS, YFSETQ. The CDR3 spans 15 residues. Trimming removed 1 base from V and 0 bases from J, with 5 bases in between. CDR3 nucleotides: TGCGCCAGCAGCTTGTATGACTCCTATAATTCACCCCTCCACTTT. Protein: CASSLYDSYNSPLHF.

V and J are TRBV10-3 and TRBJ1-3; D is ambiguous. The CDR3 runs to 12 residues. Germline values: CDR1 ENHRY, CDR2 SYGVKD. V lost 7 bases and J lost 0, with 4 bases in between. This CDR3 reads CAIISSGNTIYF. DNA for the CDR3: TGTGCCATCATTTCCTCTGGAAACACCATATATTTT.

The genes are TRBV6-5 and TRBJ2-1; TRBD2 matches 13 bases. CDR1 is MNHEY, CDR2 SVGAGI, per germline. The CDR3 runs to 16 residues. Trimming cost V 0 bases and J 10 bases; bases outside gene matches: 6. CDR3 sequence reads: CASSYSMGLAGHEQFF. CDR3 coding DNA: TGTGCCAGCAGTTACTCGATGGGACTAGCGGGACACGAGCAGTTCTTC.

This clone is a singleton in its sample. The chain couples TRBV5-1 to TRBJ1-1; 8 nucleotides line up with TRBD1. The trim removed 2 bases at V and 0 bases at J, leaving 3 bases unmatched. The CDR3 totals 15 residues. CDR1 and CDR2 from the germline V gene are SGHRS and YFSETQ. The CDR3 sequence: CASSFRGPLNTEAFF. The CDR3 DNA reads as TGCGCCAGCAGCTTCAGGGGGCCCTTGAACACTGAAGCTTTCTTT. The complete variable domain, with remaining parts taken from reference TRBV5-1 and TRBJ1-1, reads KAGVTQTPRYLIKTRGQQVTLSCSPISGHRSVSWYQQTPGQGLQFLFEYFSETQRNKGNFPGRFSGRQFSNSRSEMNVSTLELGDSALYLCASSFRGPLNTEAFFGQGTRLTVV.

This clone was picked up one time. V usage is TRBV14 and J usage is TRBJ1-1, with 11 bases identical to TRBD1. In germline, CDR1 is SGHDN, CDR2 FVKESK. CDR3 length: 18 residues. J lost 0 bases, V lost 3 bases, and 9 bases had no gene match. CDR3 amino acids: CASSQPGTGGAVNTEAFF. The CDR3 region has the DNA TGTGCCAGCAGCCAGCCCGGGACAGGGGGTGCTGTGAACACTGAAGCTTTCTTT.

In this sample, this clone turned up a few times. CDR3 amino acids: CASSLVNRNEQYF. CDR3 sequence (DNA): TGTGCCAGCAGCTTGGTGAACCGAAACGAGCAGTACTTC. This chain joins TRBV5-8 and TRBJ2-7; D unresolved. CDR3 size: 13 residues. V was clipped by 0 bases and J by 5 bases, with 9 bases between them. In germline, CDR1 is SGHTS, CDR2 YDEGEE.

The DNA for the CDR3 is TGCGCCAGCAGCTCACGTGGGGGGGTGAACACCGGGGAGCTGTTTTTT. It specifies CASSSRGGVNTGELFF. V is TRBV5-1 and J is TRBJ2-2; the match to TRBD2 covers 7 bases. Germline V gene lookup returns CDR1 SGHRS and CDR2 YFSETQ. The CDR3 contains 16 residues. The V segment lost 3 bases and the J segment 1 base; nucleotides outside the gene matches: 6.

The chain employs TRBV9 and TRBJ2-3; D remains unclear. V dropped 0 bases and J dropped 0 bases, with 2 bases sitting between them. CDR3 length: 13 amino acids. Germline values: CDR1 SGDLS, CDR2 YYNGEE. CDR3 coding DNA: TGTGCCAGCAGCGTAGTGAGCACAGATACGCAGTATTTT. This codes for CASSVVSTDTQYF.

The chain joins TRBV7-9 to TRBJ2-1; tentative D call: TRBD1 (6 bases). Germline CDR1 SEHNR, CDR2 FQNEAQ (reference sequence). Trimming pared 5 bases from V and 4 bases from J, leaving 9 bases between. The CDR3 is 13 amino acids. CDR3 nucleotide sequence: TGTGCCAGCAGCCCGGACAGATACAATGAGCAGTTCTTC. Protein product: CASSPDRYNEQFF.

The CDR3 DNA reads TGTGCCAGCAGCTTCCGCGGCCCCTACGAGCAGTACTTC. This translates into CASSFRGPYEQYF. V is TRBV7-2 and J is TRBJ2-7; D gene unclear. Germline assignment: CDR1 SGHTA and CDR2 FQGNSA. This CDR3 comprises 13 residues. V lost 3 bases and J 2 bases, leaving 8 bases between the germline ends.

V usage is TRBV29-1 and J usage is TRBJ2-3; D uncertain. Germline assignment: CDR1 SQVTM and CDR2 ANQGSEA. The germline V and J ends were trimmed by 7 bases and 1 base, with 9 bases remaining between them. The length of the CDR3 is 12 residues. CDR3 nucleotides: TGCAGCGAGAGATCCGGCACAGATACGCAGTATTTT. It yields the protein CSERSGTDTQYF.

V usage is TRBV11-2 and J usage is TRBJ2-7; tentatively, D is TRBD2 (5 bases). This CDR3 is built from 14 residues. Deletions cut 5 bases from V and 0 bases from J, with 11 bases between. Germline CDR1 reads SGHAT; CDR2 reads FQNNGV. CDR3 DNA sequence: TGTGCCAGCAGCATTCGGGGTAGCTCCTACGAGCAGTACTTC. Translated, it gives CASSIRGSSYEQYF. Filled out from reference TRBV11-2 and TRBJ2-7, the complete variable domain reads EAGVAQSPRYKIIEKRQSVAFWCNPISGHATLYWYQQILGQGPKLLIQFQNNGVVDDSQLPKDRFSAERLKGVDSTLKIQPAKLEDSAVYLCASSIRGSSYEQYFGPGTRLTVT.

The chain joins TRBV9 to TRBJ2-3; a possible D gene is TRBD2 (6 bases). Germline loops: CDR1 SGDLS, CDR2 YYNGEE. The CDR3 is made up of 15 amino acids. V shed 0 bases and J shed 6 bases, with 14 bases lying between them. DNA for the CDR3: TGTGCCAGCAGCGTAGGTGGGACTGGGGGGGATACGCAGTATTTT. Its translation is CASSVGGTGGDTQYF.

The genes are TRBV14 and TRBJ2-1; 10 bases line up with TRBD2. The CDR3 spans 15 residues. Germline CDR1 SGHDN, CDR2 FVKESK. The V and J ends lost 5 bases and 3 bases, in that order; junction bases with no gene match: 4. CDR3 protein: CASSYVAGGYNEQFF. The CDR3 nucleotides read TGTGCCAGCAGCTATGTAGCGGGAGGCTACAATGAGCAGTTCTTC.

The V gene is TRBV11-3, the J gene TRBJ2-7; TRBD1 is a possible D gene (5 bases). The ends were cut back, 1 base at V and 3 bases at J, with 13 bases in the middle. The CDR3 is 15 residues long. Germline V gene lookup returns CDR1 SGHNT and CDR2 YENEEA. CDR3 residues: CASSLVRTHYYEQYF. The CDR3 coding sequence is TGTGCCAGCAGCTTAGTCAGGACACATTACTACGAGCAGTACTTC.

The rearrangement uses TRBV27 and TRBJ2-7; maybe TRBD2 (5 bases). The germline V and J ends were trimmed by 2 bases and 7 bases, with 12 bases remaining between them. Germline CDR1 is MNHEY and CDR2 is SMNVEV (reference sequence). CDR3 size: 13 residues. This chain's CDR3 is CASSLAGPGEQYF. Here the CDR3 DNA reads TGTGCCAGCAGTTTAGCAGGTCCGGGGGAGCAGTACTTC.

This sequence joins TRBV28 and TRBJ1-6; no clear D gene. The CDR3 runs to 15 residues. Trimming shortened V by 10 bases and J by 0 bases, and 13 bases separated the two germline ends. Germline V gene sequence: CDR1 MDHEN, CDR2 SYDVKM. Written as DNA, the CDR3 is TGTGCCACCTTCCGCGGTTACTCCTATAATTCACCCCTCCACTTT. Its protein product is CATFRGYSYNSPLHF.

The genes are TRBV7-3 and TRBJ2-2; 8 bases fit TRBD2. V lost 5 bases and J lost 5; bases outside the gene matches: 4. The V gene's germline CDR1 is SGHTA and CDR2 FQGTGA. The CDR3 covers 14 residues. The CDR3 region is CASSPTGGTGELFF. As DNA, the CDR3 is TGTGCCAGCAGCCCTACGGGAGGGACCGGGGAGCTGTTTTTT.

This chain links TRBV5-1 with TRBJ2-4; D uncertain. With 5 bases removed from V and 8 bases from J, the gap between germline ends came to 17 bases. Germline V CDR1 and CDR2: SGHRS, YFSETQ. This CDR3 is built from 14 residues. The CDR3 loop is CASSLSTLVDIQYF. The CDR3 DNA reads as TGCGCCAGCAGTTTGTCGACTTTGGTGGACATTCAGTACTTC.

J is TRBJ2-3 and V is TRBV5-6; 8 nucleotides agree with TRBD1. The germline V gene has CDR1 SGHDT and CDR2 YYEEEE. The CDR3 contains 14 residues. Unmatched junction bases numbered 6, after V lost 4 bases and J lost 5 bases. Here the CDR3 DNA reads TGTGCCAGCAGCGGTCAGGGGGCCATAGATACGCAGTATTTT. Translated, it gives CASSGQGAIDTQYF.

Written as DNA, the CDR3 is TGTGCCATCAGTGAGTGGACAGTCCCTCTTAACTATGGCTACACCTTC. This sequence encodes CAISEWTVPLNYGYTF. The V call is TRBV10-3, the J call TRBJ1-2; perhaps TRBD1 as D (6 bases). Trimming removed 1 base from V and 1 base from J, with 13 bases in between. In germline, CDR1 is ENHRY, CDR2 SYGVKD. The CDR3 length is 16 residues.

The rearrangement joins TRBV4-3 to TRBJ1-1, with TRBD1 as a possible D gene (5 bases). Germline V gene data show CDR1 as LGHNA and CDR2 as YSLEER. The CDR3 spans 13 residues. Trimming removed 6 bases from V and 4 bases from J, with 12 bases in between. CDR3: CASRGSQGTEAFF. The CDR3 DNA sequence: TGCGCCAGCAGGGGATCCCAGGGCACTGAAGCTTTCTTT.

The chain recombines TRBV9 with TRBJ2-3, with a possible D match to TRBD1 (6 bases). Germline loops: CDR1 SGDLS, CDR2 YYNGEE. The CDR3 has 12 residues. The germline V and J ends were trimmed by 6 bases and 1 base, with 6 bases remaining between them. CDR3 coding DNA: TGTGCCAGCAACAGGGGCACAGATACGCAGTATTTT. Translation: CASNRGTDTQYF.

This chain uses TRBV7-2 with TRBJ2-3; D is undetermined. The CDR3 is 12 amino acids. The germline CDR1 and CDR2 sequences are SGHTA and FQGNSA. V lost 5 bases to trimming and J lost 6 bases, with 9 bases between them. CDR3 sequence: CASSPPKDTQYF. Written as DNA, the CDR3 is TGTGCCAGCAGCCCCCCCAAGGATACGCAGTATTTT.